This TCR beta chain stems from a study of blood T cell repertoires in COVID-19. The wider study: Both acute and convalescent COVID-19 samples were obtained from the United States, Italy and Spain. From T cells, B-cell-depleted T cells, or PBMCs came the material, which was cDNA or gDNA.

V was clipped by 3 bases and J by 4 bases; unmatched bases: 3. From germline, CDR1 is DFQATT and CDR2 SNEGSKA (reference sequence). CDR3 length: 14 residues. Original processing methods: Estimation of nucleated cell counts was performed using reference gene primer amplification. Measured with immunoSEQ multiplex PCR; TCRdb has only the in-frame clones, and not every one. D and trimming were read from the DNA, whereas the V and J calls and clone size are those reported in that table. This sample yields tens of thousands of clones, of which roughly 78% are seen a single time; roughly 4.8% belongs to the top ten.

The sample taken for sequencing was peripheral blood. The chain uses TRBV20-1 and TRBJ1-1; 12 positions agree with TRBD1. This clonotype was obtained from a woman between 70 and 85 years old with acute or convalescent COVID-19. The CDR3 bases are TGCAGTGCTAGTGGGACAGGGGGCATCACTGAAGCTTTCTTT. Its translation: CSASGTGGITEAFF.